This record concerns one TCR beta chain sequence. Authors' data handling: Amplification of reference gene primers provided the estimated nucleated cell counts. The assay was immunoSEQ multiplex PCR, and TCRdb's table has in-frame clones only and misses some. D and trimming were read from the DNA, whereas the V and J calls and clone size are those reported in that table. The sample carries 200,000 to 250,000 clones, less than 90% recorded once. This sample is drawn from a study of blood T cell repertoires in COVID-19. At the level of the study: Whether acute or convalescent, the COVID-19 samples came from the United States, Italy and Spain. The analysed material was cDNA or gDNA that came from T cells, B-cell-depleted T cells, or PBMCs.

The material sequenced was peripheral blood. This clonotype was obtained from a woman of 80 years or more with active or convalescent COVID-19.

CDR3 amino acids: CASSAQANTEAFF. The CDR3, as DNA: TGTGCCAGCAGCGCTCAGGCGAACACTGAAGCTTTCTTT. The chain is built from TRBV7-3 and TRBJ1-1; D remains ambiguous. CDR1 is SGHTA, CDR2 FQGTGA, per germline. Deletions cut 5 bases from V and 1 base from J, with 8 bases between. CDR3 length: 13 amino acids.